The rows below give T cell receptor beta chains drawn from one sample of a study of T cell responses to AZD1222 COVID-19 vaccine. The repertoire was sequenced with immunoSEQ multiplex PCR; TCRdb's copy has only in-frame clones and lacks some. The sample consists of 65,000 to 80,000 clones, about 91% of them appearing once. The material was peripheral blood, obtained on day 0 of MenACWY control vaccination. Every receptor here comes from an adult in good health. Both conserved end residues are trimmed from each CDR3. Each record gives: J gene, V gene, CDR3 protein.

>TRBJ2-5|TRBV7-6
ASSLKGWGLGETQY
>TRBJ1-2|TRBV16
ASSRQGTYGYT
>TRBJ1-1|TRBV3-1/TRBV3-2
ASSPIVAPTEAF
>TRBJ1-2|TRBV5-1
ASSEQGVGYT
>TRBJ2-2|TRBV5-4
ATTGTGSTGELF
>TRBJ1-5|TRBV6-5
ASSPRESNQPQH
>TRBJ2-1|TRBV28
ASSLLASSGNYNEQF
>TRBJ2-2|TRBV28
ASRPDRAFGTGELF
>TRBJ1-2|TRBV3-1/TRBV3-2
ASSQDLGASGGYT
>TRBJ2-2|TRBV19
ASIRTGEGTGELF
>TRBJ1-5|TRBV6-6
ASSSLTQLSNQPQH
>TRBJ2-7|TRBV6-2/TRBV6-3
ASSSNSYEQY
>TRBJ2-1|TRBV5-8
ASSPTGTSRLDEQF
>TRBJ1-6|TRBV5-6
ASSLDRVSSPLH
>TRBJ2-2|TRBV7-3
ASSFGGTGELF
>TRBJ2-2|TRBV2
ASSTGTGNTGELF
>TRBJ2-6|TRBV5-4
ASSTGTPNSGANVLT
>TRBJ1-2|TRBV10-3
AISDQQVYGYT
>TRBJ2-2|TRBV7-2
ASSRDRGLTGELF
>TRBJ1-2|TRBV6-1
ASSEGSTNYGYT
>TRBJ1-5|TRBV28
ASSITGTGFQPQH
>TRBJ2-7|TRBV7-2
ASSYRGEGTQY
>TRBJ1-5|TRBV21-1
ASSPRRGPDQPQH
>TRBJ1-1|TRBV5-4
ASSLEGPRRTEAF
>TRBJ2-1|TRBV5-1
ASSLGLAGATSSYNEQF
>TRBJ2-5|TRBV18
ASSPEGEGIAQY
>TRBJ2-1|TRBV24-1
ATSDPGHNNEQF
>TRBJ1-4|TRBV10-3
AIRDGTNEKLF
>TRBJ2-1|TRBV5-5
ASSLDPIRVLPNEQF
>TRBJ2-7|TRBV6-5
ASSFGTGNHYEQY
>TRBJ1-2|TRBV6-5
ASKNRGTGVSGYT
>TRBJ2-6|TRBV19
ASSIGQGAGANVLT